This T cell receptor beta chain was profiled in a study of shared clonotypes between healthy human individuals. This was a deep-level run. Splitting of each subset's genomic DNA was done evenly across several immunoSEQ plates. Profiling relied on immunoSEQ multiplex PCR, and the TCRdb table lists in-frame clones only, not all of them. Of a few million clones in the sample, 93% are singletons; the top ten hold about 0.41%. This clone was found once. Its specificity is not known. Notes on the study in general: Some clonotypes were shared by all four sorted-subset donors, while others were not shared. The non-shared ones had lower generation probabilities than the shared ones. Across subsets, estimated richness was generally greater for naive than for memory populations.

Germline values: CDR1 LGHNA, CDR2 YSLEER. The CDR3 sequence is 16 residues long. V was clipped by 3 bases and J by 9 bases, with 18 bases between them. Material for sequencing was naive CD4+ T cells from PBMCs. The subset denotes: CD45RA+ positively selected. This clonotype was sampled from a man younger than 30 in good health. Some clones in this sample may be carry-over from other donors' samples. The chain uses TRBV4-3 and TRBJ1-6, with D perhaps TRBD1 (5 bases). For the CDR3, the DNA is TGCGCCAGCAGCCAGAGCGGGCAGGGTAGAAGTTCACCCCTCCACTTT. Its protein is CASSQSGQGRSSPLHF.